This is a list of T cell receptor beta chains from one sample in a study of identifying expanded T cells in peripheral blood. The method was immunoSEQ multiplex PCR; TCRdb's version includes in-frame clones alone and lacks a portion of them. The sample includes 90,000 to 100,000 clones, approximately 85% of them seen just once. Sequenced material: blood. All receptors derive from a person aged 18 to 75 in good health. The CDR3 runs from the conserved cysteine through the conserved F or W. The D gene is left open where the match is weak. The listing skips clone size in some rows; elsewhere it reads once, few, many or a size class.

D: NA; J: TRBJ1-2; size: NA; V: TRBV6-4; CDR3: CASSPGEGHYGYTF; DNA: TGTGCCAGCAGCCCCGGGGAGGGCCACTATGGCTACACCTTC
D: NA; J: TRBJ1-3; size: NA; V: TRBV11-3; CDR3: CASSAGRLSGNTIYF; DNA: TGTGCCAGCAGCGCCGGACGACTCTCTGGAAACACCATATATTTT
D: NA; J: TRBJ2-1; size: NA; V: TRBV5-6; CDR3: CASSQRGSSYNEQFF; DNA: TGTGCCAGCAGCCAGCGCGGCAGCTCCTACAATGAGCAGTTCTTC
D: NA; J: TRBJ2-1; size: NA; V: TRBV9; CDR3: CASSGGTLYNEQFF; DNA: TGTGCCAGCAGCGGCGGGACGTTATACAATGAGCAGTTCTTC
D: NA; J: TRBJ2-3; size: NA; V: TRBV28; CDR3: CASSFTGYLRDTQYF; DNA: TGTGCCAGCAGTTTTACGGGCTACCTCCGAGATACGCAGTATTTT
D: NA; J: TRBJ1-1; size: NA; V: TRBV6-1; CDR3: CASSEALNTEAFF; DNA: TGTGCCAGCAGTGAGGCTTTGAACACTGAAGCTTTCTTT
D: TRBD2; J: TRBJ2-3; size: NA; V: TRBV18; CDR3: CASSPVAGGPTDTQYF; DNA: TGTGCCAGCTCACCTGTAGCGGGAGGGCCCACAGATACGCAGTATTTT
D: NA; J: TRBJ1-5; size: few; V: TRBV7-2; CDR3: CASSLGGGNQPQHF; DNA: TGTGCCAGCAGCTTAGGGGGAGGGAATCAGCCCCAGCATTTT
D: NA; J: TRBJ2-1; size: NA; V: TRBV7-8; CDR3: CASSLVFRGPYNEQFF; DNA: TGTGCCAGCAGCTTAGTGTTCAGGGGTCCCTACAATGAGCAGTTCTTC
D: NA; J: TRBJ2-5; size: NA; V: TRBV5-5; CDR3: CASSLELNVETQYF; DNA: TGTGCCAGCAGCTTGGAACTCAACGTCGAGACCCAGTACTTC
D: TRBD1; J: TRBJ2-1; size: NA; V: TRBV11-2; CDR3: CASSLGLGQTYNEQFF; DNA: TGTGCCAGCAGCTTAGGTTTGGGACAGACCTACAATGAGCAGTTCTTC
D: NA; J: TRBJ2-7; size: NA; V: TRBV5-1; CDR3: CASSLGRSYEQYF; DNA: TGCGCCAGCAGCTTGGGGAGGTCATACGAGCAGTACTTC
D: TRBD2; J: TRBJ2-7; size: NA; V: TRBV5-4; CDR3: CASSLAGGSSYEQYF; DNA: TGTGCCAGCAGCTTGGCCGGGGGGAGCTCCTACGAGCAGTACTTC
D: NA; J: TRBJ1-2; size: NA; V: TRBV5-6; CDR3: CASLRRKANYGYTF; DNA: TGTGCCAGCCTGAGGAGGAAGGCTAACTATGGCTACACCTTC
D: NA; J: TRBJ1-5; size: NA; V: TRBV6-6; CDR3: CASSLGGGNQPQHF; DNA: TGTGCCAGCAGCCTTGGGGGGGGCAATCAGCCCCAGCATTTT
D: NA; J: TRBJ1-4; size: NA; V: TRBV21-1; CDR3: CASRGQGTTNEKLFF; DNA: TGTGCCAGCAGGGGACAGGGGACAACTAATGAAAAACTGTTTTTT
D: NA; J: TRBJ2-7; size: NA; V: TRBV29-1; CDR3: CSAQHTYEQYF; DNA: TGCAGCGCCCAACACACCTACGAGCAGTACTTC
D: NA; J: TRBJ2-1; size: NA; V: TRBV5-1; CDR3: CASSLNPAEGTYNEQFF; DNA: TGCGCCAGCAGCTTGAACCCTGCAGAGGGGACCTACAATGAGCAGTTCTTC
D: TRBD2; J: TRBJ2-1; size: NA; V: TRBV10-3; CDR3: CAIKGTSGRGYNEQFF; DNA: TGTGCCATCAAGGGGACTAGCGGGAGGGGGTACAATGAGCAGTTCTTC
D: TRBD1; J: TRBJ2-7; size: NA; V: TRBV7-6; CDR3: CASSNSMGTGAYEQYF; DNA: TGTGCCAGCAGCAACTCAATGGGGACAGGGGCCTACGAGCAGTACTTC
D: NA; J: TRBJ1-3; size: NA; V: TRBV29-1; CDR3: CSVGYSGNTIYF; DNA: TGCAGCGTTGGTTACTCTGGAAACACCATATATTTT
D: NA; J: TRBJ1-2; size: NA; V: TRBV11-3; CDR3: CASSFPGGTYGYTF; DNA: TGTGCCAGCAGCTTCCCCGGGGGAACCTATGGCTACACCTTC
D: NA; J: TRBJ1-6; size: NA; V: TRBV15; CDR3: CATSRDRAANAPLHF; DNA: TGTGCCACCAGCAGAGATCGGGCGGCCAACGCACCCCTCCACTTT
D: TRBD1; J: TRBJ1-2; size: NA; V: TRBV6-1; CDR3: CASSGQGAFGYTF; DNA: TGTGCCAGCAGTGGACAGGGAGCGTTTGGCTACACCTTC
D: NA; J: TRBJ2-7; size: NA; V: TRBV4-1; CDR3: CASSPLARYEQYF; DNA: TGCGCCAGCAGCCCCCTTGCCCGCTACGAGCAGTACTTC
D: TRBD1; J: TRBJ1-2; size: NA; V: TRBV20-1; CDR3: CSAWDRGGYTF; DNA: TGCAGTGCTTGGGACAGGGGTGGCTACACCTTC
D: NA; J: TRBJ2-2; size: NA; V: TRBV14; CDR3: CASSQRRDVSTGELFF; DNA: TGTGCCAGCAGCCAGAGGAGGGACGTCAGCACCGGGGAGCTGTTTTTT
D: NA; J: TRBJ1-1; size: NA; V: TRBV14; CDR3: CASSQDTMNTEAFF; DNA: TGTGCCAGCAGCCAAGACACAATGAACACTGAAGCTTTCTTT
D: TRBD1; J: TRBJ1-4; size: NA; V: TRBV9; CDR3: CASSATGSPYKLFF; DNA: TGTGCCAGCAGCGCGACAGGGAGCCCCTACAAACTGTTTTTT
D: NA; J: TRBJ1-1; size: NA; V: TRBV6-1; CDR3: CASSEALGGNTEAFF; DNA: TGTGCCAGCAGTGAAGCGCTCGGGGGGAACACTGAAGCTTTCTTT
D: NA; J: TRBJ2-1; size: NA; V: TRBV29-1; CDR3: CSVAGEIEQFF; DNA: TGCAGCGTTGCTGGGGAGATTGAGCAGTTCTTC
D: TRBD2; J: TRBJ2-7; size: once; V: TRBV28; CDR3: CASIGGRAYEQYF; DNA: TGTGCCAGCATTGGCGGGAGGGCCTACGAGCAGTACTTC
D: NA; J: TRBJ1-1; size: NA; V: TRBV5-1; CDR3: CASRRDVNTEAFF; DNA: TGCGCCAGCAGACGGGACGTGAACACTGAAGCTTTCTTT
D: NA; J: TRBJ1-2; size: NA; V: TRBV6-5; CDR3: CASSYTGGEGYGYTF; DNA: TGTGCCAGCAGTTACACGGGGGGCGAGGGCTATGGCTACACCTTC
D: TRBD1; J: TRBJ1-2; size: NA; V: TRBV9; CDR3: CASSVAMGTGEGYTF; DNA: TGTGCCAGCAGCGTAGCCATGGGGACAGGGGAAGGCTACACCTTC
D: TRBD2; J: TRBJ2-2; size: once; V: TRBV5-5; CDR3: CASSRGVLNTGELFF; DNA: TGTGCCAGCAGCCGGGGGGTCCTGAACACCGGGGAGCTGTTTTTT
D: NA; J: TRBJ2-1; size: NA; V: TRBV19; CDR3: CASSINRGQNEQFF; DNA: TGTGCCAGTAGTATTAATCGGGGTCAGAATGAGCAGTTCTTC
D: NA; J: TRBJ1-4; size: NA; V: TRBV11-2; CDR3: CASSLESGRLGEKLFF; DNA: TGTGCCAGCAGCTTAGAGTCCGGCAGATTGGGGGAAAAACTGTTTTTT
D: TRBD2; J: TRBJ2-7; size: few; V: TRBV19; CDR3: CASSILAGASYEQYF; DNA: TGTGCCAGTAGTATACTAGCGGGGGCGTCCTACGAGCAGTACTTC
D: NA; J: TRBJ2-1; size: NA; V: TRBV25-1; CDR3: CASRWTDYNEQFF; DNA: TGTGCCAGCAGATGGACGGATTACAATGAGCAGTTCTTC
D: NA; J: TRBJ2-2; size: once; V: TRBV6-5; CDR3: CASSYSAGAIGELFF; DNA: TGTGCCAGCAGTTACTCGGCAGGGGCCATAGGGGAGCTGTTTTTT
D: TRBD2; J: TRBJ2-1; size: NA; V: TRBV18; CDR3: CASSPTLAASYNEQFF; DNA: TGTGCCAGCTCACCTACACTAGCGGCTTCCTACAATGAGCAGTTCTTC
D: NA; J: TRBJ1-2; size: NA; V: TRBV7-9; CDR3: CASSPGRANYGYTF; DNA: TGTGCCAGCAGCCCCGGACGGGCCAACTATGGCTACACCTTC
D: TRBD1; J: TRBJ1-2; size: NA; V: TRBV7-9; CDR3: CASSSPGTGKDGYTF; DNA: TGTGCCAGCAGCTCGCCCGGGACAGGGAAGGATGGCTACACCTTC
D: NA; J: TRBJ1-3; size: NA; V: TRBV18; CDR3: CASSPTADSGNTIYF; DNA: TGTGCCAGCTCACCTACAGCGGACTCTGGAAACACCATATATTTT
D: NA; J: TRBJ1-1; size: NA; V: TRBV18; CDR3: CASSGSGFTEAFF; DNA: TGTGCCAGCTCAGGGTCAGGGTTCACTGAAGCTTTCTTT
D: NA; J: TRBJ1-2; size: few; V: TRBV7-9; CDR3: CASSGTPLGSYGYTF; DNA: TGTGCCAGCAGCGGGACGCCCCTCGGGAGCTATGGCTACACCTTC
D: NA; J: TRBJ1-5; size: NA; V: TRBV19; CDR3: CASTPQGQGEQPQHF; DNA: TGTGCCAGTACCCCCCAGGGTCAGGGTGAACAGCCCCAGCATTTT
D: NA; J: TRBJ1-1; size: NA; V: TRBV7-6; CDR3: CASSLEASGSTEAFF; DNA: TGTGCCAGCAGCTTAGAAGCCTCGGGGAGCACTGAAGCTTTCTTT